This entry is about one T cell receptor (beta chain). Its antigen is not identified. One end of the junction fails to match germline, which may point to a read error. The sample originates from a study of T cell repertoires in cytomegalovirus infection. Whole-study findings and limits: CMV carriers having the relevant HLA were flagged by cumulative public TCR beta family frequency. In two of eight donors, the top clonotype was HLA-C-restricted CMV-specific.

Each CDR3 protein gets one entry after TCRdb re-called the reads with MiXCR. The data hold about 310,000 distinct CDR3 sequences, with roughly 25% observed a single time. Germline lookup yields CDR1 LGHNA and CDR2 YNFKEQ. The CDR3 contains 17 residues. Material: cultured PBMCs, obtained from culture after CMV antigen stimulation. The V call is TRBV4-2, the J call TRBJ2-7, with 15 bases that match TRBD2. The source is a human donor in good health (CMV status not recorded). Some clones in this sample may be carry-over from other donors' samples. The CDR3 sequence is CASSQLWTSGRAYEQYF. CDR3 bases: TGTGCCAGCAGCCAACTGTGGACTAGCGGGAGGGCCTATGAGCAGTACTTC.